The 32 T cell receptor beta chains given below trace back to one sample, sequenced in a study of blood T cell repertoires in COVID-19. Sequencing used immunoSEQ multiplex PCR; TCRdb keeps in-frame clones, though not all of them. The table lists a few hundred thousand clones, approximately 90% of them singletons. Sequencing input: PBMCs or T cells enriched from blood (not recorded which). These receptors originate from a woman aged 45-65 years who had recovered from COVID-19.

V usage is TRBV20-1 and J usage is TRBJ2-1; 8 nucleotides agree with TRBD2. Germline V gene data show CDR1 as DFQATT and CDR2 as SNEGSKA (reference sequence). The length of the CDR3 is 11 residues. Trimming took 8 bases from V and 9 from J; bases not matched to a gene: 6. For the CDR3, the DNA is TGCAGTCCCCAGGCGGGGGGTGAGCAGTTCTTC. Amino acid sequence: CSPQAGGEQFF.

The V call is TRBV11-2, the J call TRBJ2-5, with D possibly being TRBD1 (9 bases). Germline V lookup: CDR1 SGHAT, CDR2 FQNNGV. With 5 bases removed from V and 5 bases from J, the gap between germline ends came to 21 bases. The CDR3 totals 16 residues. Written as DNA, the CDR3 is TGTGCCAGCAGCGCTCGGGGGGGACAGGGCGATGAGACCCAGTACTTC. Protein: CASSARGGQGDETQYF.

The chain joins TRBV30 to TRBJ2-4; 8 nucleotides match TRBD1. The CDR3 runs 15 residues. With V trimmed by 1 base and J by 0 bases, 2 bases remained unmatched. From germline, CDR1 is GTSNPN and CDR2 SVGIG (reference sequence). The CDR3 DNA follows: TGTGCCTGGAGTGAGGACAGGGCAGCCAAAAACATTCAGTACTTC. This encodes CAWSEDRAAKNIQYF.

Worth noting for this clone: This sample includes further DNA sequences coding for the same CDR3. The chain recombines TRBV19 with TRBJ1-1, with 9 bases aligning to TRBD1. Germline V gives CDR1 LNHDA, CDR2 SQIVND (reference sequence). V shed 5 bases and J 3 bases; nucleotides not matched to a gene: 1. This CDR3 is 13 amino acids long. CDR3 sequence reads: CASSWDRDTEAFF. The CDR3 nucleotides read TGTGCCAGTAGTTGGGACAGGGACACTGAAGCTTTCTTT.

This chain joins TRBV4-3 and TRBJ2-2, with 11 bases matching TRBD2. CDR1 and CDR2 from the germline V gene are LGHNA and YSLEER. V shed 3 bases and J 6 bases; nucleotides not matched to a gene: 9. The CDR3 is made up of 17 amino acids. The chain's CDR3 is CASSQTGLAVVPGELFF. The CDR3 bases are TGCGCCAGCAGCCAGACGGGACTAGCGGTAGTCCCCGGGGAGCTGTTTTTT.

In its sample, this clone was seen a few times. This chain uses TRBV18 with TRBJ2-2, with TRBD1 matching over 7 bases. Germline CDR1 reads KGHSH; CDR2 reads LQKENI. The V gene end was trimmed by 4 bases and the J gene end by 0 bases; junction bases not matched to a gene: 2. The CDR3 consists of 15 residues. The CDR3 DNA reads TGTGCCAGCTCACTCGGACAGGCGAACACCGGGGAGCTGTTTTTT. Translation gives CASSLGQANTGELFF. The full variable domain, with the rest looked up from reference TRBV18 and TRBJ2-2, is NAGVMQNPRHLVRRRGQEARLRCSPMKGHSHVYWYRQLPEEGLKFMVYLQKENIIDESGMPKERFSAEFPKEGPSILRIQQVVRGDSAAYFCASSLGQANTGELFFGEGSRLTVL.

The chain employs TRBV30 and TRBJ1-2, with D possibly being TRBD1 (5 bases). Looked up from germline, CDR1 is GTSNPN and CDR2 is SVGIG (reference sequence). The CDR3 is 12 amino acids. V was shortened by 2 bases and J by 10 bases, with 14 bases between the two germline ends. This CDR3 is CAWSPGSRAYTF. DNA for the CDR3: TGTGCCTGGAGTCCCGGAAGCAGGGCCTACACCTTC.

The rearrangement joins TRBV27 to TRBJ1-1; D possibly corresponds to TRBD1 (6 bases). Trimming took 5 bases from V and 0 from J, leaving 13 bases between them. The CDR3 covers 15 residues. Germline lookup yields CDR1 MNHEY and CDR2 SMNVEV (reference sequence). This CDR3 is CASSRGQTMNTEAFF. CDR3 nucleotide sequence: TGTGCCAGCAGTAGAGGACAGACCATGAACACTGAAGCTTTCTTT.

The CDR3 sequence: CASQTTTNTGELFF. The DNA of the CDR3 is TGCGCCAGCCAAACAACCACGAACACCGGGGAGCTGTTTTTT. The chain couples TRBV5-1 to TRBJ2-2, with D unresolved. V lost 7 bases and J 0 bases, leaving 10 bases between the germline ends. The germline V gene encodes CDR1 SGHRS and CDR2 YFSETQ. This CDR3 is built from 14 residues.

This chain links TRBV12-3 or TRBV12-4 with TRBJ2-4, with a possible D match to TRBD2 (6 bases). CDR3 length: 13 amino acids. V was cut by 2 bases and J by 9 bases, with 11 bases left in between. The CDR3 spells CASSLLAGGIQYF. DNA for the CDR3: TGTGCCAGCAGTTTATTGGCCGGGGGCATTCAGTACTTC.

The rearrangement uses TRBV3-1 (or the pseudogene TRBV3-2) and TRBJ1-2, with 9 bases matching TRBD1. V trimming: 2 bases; J trimming: 6 bases; junction bases outside the gene matches: 13. The CDR3 extends over 17 amino acids. The germline CDR1 and CDR2 sequences are LGHDT and YNNKEL (reference sequence). CDR3 nucleotides: TGTGCCAGCAGCCAACCTCAGCTTGGGGGGACAGGGAATGGCTACACCTTC. Amino acids: CASSQPQLGGTGNGYTF.

V usage is TRBV7-2 and J usage is TRBJ1-6, with D uncertain. The CDR3 consists of 14 residues. The ends were cut back, 5 bases at V and 7 bases at J, with 12 bases in the middle. CDR1 is SGHTA and CDR2 is FQGNSA in the germline V gene. CDR3 nucleotide sequence: TGTGCCAGCAGCCGGGAGGGCATAAATTCACCCCTCCACTTT. This codes for CASSREGINSPLHF.

This chain joins TRBV5-1 and TRBJ2-1; perhaps TRBD1 as D (6 bases). In germline, CDR1 is SGHRS, CDR2 YFSETQ. Between the trimmed V and J ends, which lost 4 bases and 1 base, there was a span of 18 bases. The CDR3 sequence is 17 residues long. CDR3 DNA: TGCGCCAGCAGCCCGGGACACGGATGGAGTTCCTACAATGAGCAGTTCTTC. Protein sequence: CASSPGHGWSSYNEQFF.

The rearrangement joins TRBV30 to TRBJ1-2; perhaps TRBD1 as D (5 bases). CDR1 GTSNPN and CDR2 SVGIG come from the germline V gene (reference sequence). The ends were cut back, 3 bases at V and 1 base at J, with 6 bases in the middle. The CDR3 runs 12 residues. The CDR3 sequence is CAWSRVNYGYTF. As DNA, the CDR3 is TGTGCCTGGAGCAGGGTTAACTATGGCTACACCTTC.

The V gene is TRBV7-2, the J gene TRBJ1-2; D call uncertain. The germline CDR1 and CDR2 sequences are SGHTA and FQGNSA. There are 14 residues in the CDR3. The V end lost 5 bases, the J end lost 8 bases, and 18 bases lay between the germline ends. CDR3 protein: CASSPFDSGKGYTF. CDR3 coding DNA: TGTGCCAGCAGCCCATTCGACTCGGGGAAAGGCTACACCTTC.

The chain links TRBV27 to TRBJ1-5; D may be TRBD1 (5 bases). The CDR3 is 15 amino acids. CDR1 MNHEY and CDR2 SMNVEV come from the germline V gene (reference sequence). Trimming took 4 bases from V and 5 from J, leaving 15 bases between them. The CDR3 loop reads CASSSLGAGDQPQHF. CDR3 nucleotide sequence: TGTGCCAGCAGTTCGCTAGGGGCCGGAGATCAGCCCCAGCATTTT.

This chain uses TRBV6-5 with TRBJ1-5; TRBD1 matches at 7 bases. V trimming: 8 bases; J trimming: 4 bases; junction bases outside the gene matches: 8. CDR1 and CDR2 from the germline V gene are MNHEY and SVGAGI. CDR3 length: 14 residues. The CDR3 loop reads CASCRQGSNQPQHF. The CDR3 DNA sequence: TGTGCCAGCTGTCGACAGGGAAGTAATCAGCCCCAGCATTTT.

The genes are TRBV24-1 and TRBJ2-2; weak D call: TRBD2 (5 bases). Germline CDR1 is KGHDR and CDR2 is SFDVKD. V dropped 3 bases and J dropped 4 bases, with 11 bases sitting between them. This CDR3 has 15 residues. The CDR3, as DNA: TGTGCCACCAGTGATAGTAGGGCGGGCACCGGGGAGCTGTTTTTT. This translates into CATSDSRAGTGELFF.

The rearrangement uses TRBV3-1 (or the pseudogene TRBV3-2) and TRBJ1-5, with 7 bases identical to TRBD1. With 1 base clipped from V and 7 bases from J, the junction kept 4 bases outside the gene matches. The CDR3 covers 14 residues. Germline-derived CDR1 and CDR2 are LGHDT and YNNKEL (reference sequence). The DNA of the CDR3 is TGTGCCAGCAGCCAAGGACAGGGTGGACAGCCCCAGCATTTT. Its translation is CASSQGQGGQPQHF.

The chain carries TRBV10-3 and TRBJ1-2; possibly TRBD1 for D (6 bases). V shed 4 bases and J shed 9 bases, with 21 bases lying between them. This CDR3 comprises 15 residues. Germline lookup yields CDR1 ENHRY and CDR2 SYGVKD. CDR3 residues: CAISASSGQPISYTF. The CDR3 region has the DNA TGTGCCATCAGTGCATCTTCGGGACAACCTATTAGCTACACCTTC.

This chain connects TRBV30 to TRBJ1-1; 9 bases fit TRBD1. Per the germline V gene, CDR1 is GTSNPN and CDR2 is SVGIG (reference sequence). The CDR3 runs to 13 residues. Germline trimming cut 4 bases from V and 5 bases from J; bases unmatched to any gene: 5. The CDR3 nucleotides are TGTGCCTGGAATACAGGGGGCAGGACTGAAGCTTTCTTT. Its protein product is CAWNTGGRTEAFF.

This clone was counted a single time. The rearrangement uses TRBV30 and TRBJ1-2; D gene uncertain. With 0 bases removed from V and 6 bases from J, the gap between germline ends came to 8 bases. The CDR3 totals 12 residues. The germline CDR1 and CDR2 sequences are GTSNPN and SVGIG (reference sequence). The CDR3 here is CAWSVRRDGYTF. In DNA, the CDR3 is TGTGCCTGGAGTGTTCGACGGGATGGCTACACCTTC.

The V call is TRBV7-9, the J call TRBJ2-5; 8 positions agree with TRBD2. V lost 2 bases and J lost 5; bases outside the gene matches: 7. The germline CDR1 and CDR2 sequences are SEHNR and FQNEAQ (reference sequence). The CDR3 contains 15 residues. The CDR3 DNA reads as TGTGCCAGCAGCTTACCGGGACTAGGTATCGAGACCCAGTACTTC. It codes for CASSLPGLGIETQYF. The full variable domain, its missing parts supplied by reference TRBV7-9 and TRBJ2-5, is DTGVSQNPRHKITKRGQNVTFRCDPISEHNRLYWYRQTLGQGPEFLTYFQNEAQLEKSRLLSDRFSAERPKGSFSTLEIQRTEQGDSAMYLCASSLPGLGIETQYFGPGTRLLVL.

V is TRBV2 and J is TRBJ2-5; 10 positions match TRBD2. Trimming removed 7 bases from V and 0 bases from J; junction bases left unmatched: 14. The germline V gene has CDR1 SNHLY and CDR2 FYNNEI. The CDR3 spans 18 residues. The CDR3 nucleotides are TGTGCCAGCAACCCTATGGATCGTAGCGGGGGGCACCAAGAGACCCAGTACTTC. Its translation: CASNPMDRSGGHQETQYF.

The genes are TRBV4-3 and TRBJ1-3; D gene uncertain. The CDR3 totals 14 residues. CDR1 and CDR2 (germline): LGHNA, YSLEER. Trimming left V 0 bases short and J 3 bases short, with 6 bases between. The CDR3 sequence: CASSQDYRGNTIYF. As DNA, the CDR3 is TGCGCCAGCAGCCAAGACTATCGTGGAAACACCATATATTTT.

Only one count was recorded for this clone. This chain uses TRBV4-2 with TRBJ2-7; maybe TRBD1 (6 bases). This CDR3 has 16 amino acids. V gave up 0 bases and J gave up 0 bases, with 12 bases separating them. Germline V gene lookup returns CDR1 LGHNA and CDR2 YNFKEQ. The chain's CDR3 is CASSQDYWGLSYEQYF. In nucleotides, the CDR3 is TGTGCCAGCAGCCAAGATTACTGGGGGCTCTCCTACGAGCAGTACTTC.

In its sample, this clone was seen once. The J gene is TRBJ2-7, the V gene TRBV30, with TRBD1 matching over 7 bases. J lost 5 bases, V lost 7 bases, and 8 bases had no gene match. Germline V CDR1 and CDR2: GTSNPN, SVGIG (reference sequence). This CDR3 spans 12 amino acids. CDR3 DNA: TGTGCCTTCAGTGACAGGGCCCACGAGCAGTACTTC. Amino acids: CAFSDRAHEQYF.

The CDR3 DNA is TGTGCCAGCAGCGTAGGTCTCGGACAGGGGGCTCGGGGCTACACCTTC. Protein sequence: CASSVGLGQGARGYTF. The chain uses TRBV9 and TRBJ1-2, with 11 bases that match TRBD1. The length of the CDR3 is 16 residues. The trim removed 0 bases at V and 8 bases at J, leaving 9 bases unmatched. Germline CDR1 and CDR2: SGDLS and YYNGEE.

The rearrangement joins TRBV2 to TRBJ2-5; 9 bases match TRBD1. Trimming at V came to 7 bases and at J to 9 bases, leaving 12 bases not matched to a gene. This CDR3 has 14 amino acids. Germline CDR1 and CDR2: SNHLY and FYNNEI. The CDR3 protein is CASTLTGGRSPQYF. DNA for the CDR3: TGTGCCAGCACCCTGACAGGGGGGCGTAGCCCCCAGTACTTC.

The genes are TRBV27 and TRBJ1-1; TRBD1 agrees at 11 bases. There are 15 residues in the CDR3. Germline assignment: CDR1 MNHEY and CDR2 SMNVEV (reference sequence). V lost 5 bases to trimming and J lost 4 bases; unmatched junction nucleotides: 6. The CDR3 DNA reads as TGTGCCAGCAGTCCTCCCGGGACAGGGGGCACTGAAGCTTTCTTT. Protein product: CASSPPGTGGTEAFF.

The chain links TRBV2 to TRBJ1-4; a weak D match, TRBD1 (5 bases). Germline CDR1 is SNHLY and CDR2 is FYNNEI. The CDR3 covers 14 residues. The germline V and J ends were trimmed by 2 bases and 3 bases, with 7 bases remaining between them. The CDR3 is CASSEQGPNEKLFF. CDR3 in DNA: TGTGCCAGCAGTGAACAGGGTCCTAATGAAAAACTGTTTTTT.

This chain connects TRBV7-2 to TRBJ1-3, with D hard to call. CDR3 length: 15 amino acids. V dropped 1 base and J dropped 0 bases, with 7 bases sitting between them. CDR1 and CDR2 from the germline V gene are SGHTA and FQGNSA. The CDR3 here is CASSLEPRSGNTIYF. The CDR3 coding sequence is TGTGCCAGCAGCTTAGAACCGCGCTCTGGAAACACCATATATTTT.